Below, 14 T cell receptor beta chains from the same sample are listed, as sequenced in a study of Ad26.COV2.S vaccination and SARS-CoV-2 variants. Described treatment: approximately 18 received Ad26.COV2.S at low or high dose, single or two shots; 5 received placebo; per-sample allocation not given. Material that was analyzed had been drawn on day 63 after the first vaccine or placebo injection. Method: immunoSEQ multiplex PCR; TCRdb's copy keeps in-frame clones and lacks some. Among about 350,000 clones, 86% were seen once, and the ten largest hold around 11%. The sample here was peripheral blood, taken in a trial of Ad26.COV2.S vaccine versus placebo. The receptors originated from a person between 18 and 65 years old who received the Ad26.COV2.S COVID-19 vaccine or a placebo.

The DNA of the CDR3 is TGTGCCAGCAGCCAAGTACAGGGGAGGAATTCACCCCTCCACTTT. It yields the protein CASSQVQGRNSPLHF. The rearrangement joins TRBV3-1 (or the pseudogene TRBV3-2) to TRBJ1-6; 7 positions match TRBD1. The ends lost 1 base at V and 7 bases at J; junction bases unmatched: 4. CDR1 is LGHDT, CDR2 YNNKEL, per germline (reference sequence). The length of the CDR3 is 15 residues.

The chain employs TRBV7-3 and TRBJ2-2, with D unclear. Trimming stripped 2 bases from V and 7 bases from J, with 11 bases between. The CDR3 consists of 14 residues. Germline V gene lookup returns CDR1 SGHTA and CDR2 FQGTGA. The CDR3 spells CASSLYGMDGELFF. The CDR3 DNA sequence: TGTGCCAGCAGCTTATATGGGATGGACGGGGAGCTGTTTTTT.

The chain is built from TRBV28 and TRBJ1-2, with a possible D match to TRBD1 (5 bases). The CDR3 has 16 amino acids. Germline CDR1 MDHEN, CDR2 SYDVKM. Trimming removed 7 bases at V and 2 bases at J, with 20 bases between. CDR3 region: CASTTLDTLLNYGYTF. CDR3 coding DNA: TGTGCCAGCACAACCTTGGACACACTCCTAAACTATGGCTACACCTTC.

Here the CDR3 reads CASSLGLAGDYEQYF. The DNA for the CDR3 is TGTGCCAGCAGCTTAGGACTAGCGGGGGACTACGAGCAGTACTTC. The chain is built from TRBV5-6 and TRBJ2-7, with 13 nucleotides matching TRBD2. Per the germline V gene, CDR1 is SGHDT and CDR2 is YYEEEE. With V trimmed by 2 bases and J by 3 bases, 2 bases remained unmatched. This CDR3 is built from 15 residues.

The genes are TRBV5-1 and TRBJ2-2; the D gene could be TRBD1 or TRBD2 (6 bases each). Deletions cut 7 bases from V and 3 bases from J, with 16 bases between. CDR1 is SGHRS, CDR2 YFSETQ, per germline. The CDR3 has 15 amino acids. The CDR3 DNA follows: TGCGCCAGCCATGCTACGGGGGCAGACACCGGGGAGCTGTTTTTT. Protein product: CASHATGADTGELFF.

This clone was seen a single time. For the CDR3, the DNA is TGTGCCAGCAGGGTCACAGAGATTCAAGAGACCCAGTACTTC. Protein: CASRVTEIQETQYF. V is TRBV6-5 and J is TRBJ2-5; D gene unclear. Between the trimmed V and J ends, which lost 6 bases and 2 bases, there was a span of 13 bases. CDR3 length: 14 residues. Germline lookup yields CDR1 MNHEY and CDR2 SVGAGI.

The chain combines TRBV7-2 with TRBJ2-5; D may be TRBD1 or TRBD2 (6 bases each). Germline V gives CDR1 SGHTA, CDR2 FQGNSA. CDR3 length: 15 residues. V was cut by 3 bases and J by 5 bases, with 16 bases left in between. In DNA form, the CDR3 reads TGTGCCAGCAGCTTCGGTGAGGGGGGCTTTGAGACCCAGTACTTC. As protein: CASSFGEGGFETQYF.

This sequence joins TRBV6-6 and TRBJ2-7; D may be TRBD2 (5 bases). Trimming took 10 bases from V and 6 from J, leaving 19 bases between them. The germline gives CDR1 MNHNY, CDR2 SVGAGI (reference sequence). The CDR3 extends over 13 amino acids. The CDR3 DNA sequence: TGTGCCATCCAACGGGATATCCTTGGCGAGCAGTACTTC. Encoded protein: CAIQRDILGEQYF.

The chain recombines TRBV7-9 with TRBJ1-2, with D tentatively TRBD1 (5 bases). Germline-derived CDR1 and CDR2 are SEHNR and FQNEAQ (reference sequence). The length of the CDR3 is 13 residues. Trimming took off 7 bases at V and 9 bases at J, with 18 bases between the two ends. In nucleotides, the CDR3 is TGTGCCAGCAACAAATACGGGGCTTTTCGCTACACCTTC. Translating it yields CASNKYGAFRYTF.

V and J are TRBV24-1 and TRBJ2-2; perhaps D is TRBD1 or TRBD2 (6 bases each). The V end was cut by 9 bases, the J end by 8 bases, with 15 bases between. The CDR3 length is 13 residues. The germline gives CDR1 KGHDR, CDR2 SFDVKD. CDR3 DNA sequence: TGTGCCACCCGTCCAGGGGAGGCTGGGGAGCTGTTTTTT. This encodes CATRPGEAGELFF.

The chain recombines TRBV7-9 with TRBJ2-1; D remains ambiguous. Germline V lookup: CDR1 SEHNR, CDR2 FQNEAQ (reference sequence). The CDR3 length is 13 residues. The ends were cut back, 3 bases at V and 7 bases at J, with 10 bases in the middle. The CDR3 DNA sequence: TGTGCCAGCAGCTTGACCCGGAGTAATGAGCAGTTCTTC. Translation gives CASSLTRSNEQFF.

This chain connects TRBV4-2 to TRBJ1-4; D gene ambiguous. The CDR3 totals 16 residues. Germline values: CDR1 LGHNA, CDR2 YNFKEQ. V lost 0 bases and J 1 base, leaving 9 bases between the germline ends. Here the CDR3 reads CASSQDLWETNEKLFF. CDR3 in DNA: TGTGCCAGCAGCCAAGATCTCTGGGAAACTAATGAAAAACTGTTTTTT.

The chain combines TRBV3-1 (or the pseudogene TRBV3-2) with TRBJ1-2, with a weak D call TRBD1 (5 bases). Between the trimmed V and J ends, which lost 2 bases and 7 bases, there was a span of 8 bases. This CDR3 region has 12 residues. Per the germline V gene, CDR1 is LGHDT and CDR2 is YNNKEL (reference sequence). Here the CDR3 DNA reads TGTGCCAGCAGCCAACAGGGAGGTGGCTACACCTTC. It encodes CASSQQGGGYTF.

This rearrangement joins TRBV7-2 to TRBJ2-7; no firm D call. Trimming took off 5 bases at V and 2 bases at J, with 10 bases between the two ends. The CDR3 loop spans 13 amino acids. The germline V gene has CDR1 SGHTA and CDR2 FQGNSA. As DNA, the CDR3 is TGTGCCAGCAGCCCCCAAGTCACCTACGAGCAGTACTTC. Protein sequence: CASSPQVTYEQYF.